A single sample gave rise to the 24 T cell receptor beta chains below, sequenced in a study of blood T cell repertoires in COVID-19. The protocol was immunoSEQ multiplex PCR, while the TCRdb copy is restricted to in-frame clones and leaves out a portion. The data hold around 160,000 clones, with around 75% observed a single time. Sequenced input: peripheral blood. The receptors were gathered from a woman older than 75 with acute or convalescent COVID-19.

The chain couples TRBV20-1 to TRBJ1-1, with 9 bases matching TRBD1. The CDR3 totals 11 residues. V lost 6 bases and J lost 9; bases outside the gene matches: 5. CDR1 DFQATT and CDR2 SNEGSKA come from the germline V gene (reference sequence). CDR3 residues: CSAVDRGKAFF. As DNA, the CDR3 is TGCAGTGCGGTGGACAGGGGCAAAGCTTTCTTT.

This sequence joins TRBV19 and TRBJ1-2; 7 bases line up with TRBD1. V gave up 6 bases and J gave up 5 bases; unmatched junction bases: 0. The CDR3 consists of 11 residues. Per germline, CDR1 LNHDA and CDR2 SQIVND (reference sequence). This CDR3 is CASRGQYGYTF. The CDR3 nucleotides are TGTGCCAGTAGGGGACAGTATGGCTACACCTTC.

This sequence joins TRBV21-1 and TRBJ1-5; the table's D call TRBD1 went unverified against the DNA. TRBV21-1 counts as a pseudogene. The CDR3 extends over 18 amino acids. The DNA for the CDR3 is TGTGCCAGCAGCGAATCCCAACGGGACAACAATAGCAATCAGCCCCAGCATTTT. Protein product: CASSESQRDNNSNQPQHF.

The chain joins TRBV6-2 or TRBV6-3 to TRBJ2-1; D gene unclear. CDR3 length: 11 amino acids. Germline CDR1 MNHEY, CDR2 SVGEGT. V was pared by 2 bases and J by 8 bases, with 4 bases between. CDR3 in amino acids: CASSYPDEQFF. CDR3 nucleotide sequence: TGTGCCAGCAGTTACCCCGATGAGCAGTTCTTC.

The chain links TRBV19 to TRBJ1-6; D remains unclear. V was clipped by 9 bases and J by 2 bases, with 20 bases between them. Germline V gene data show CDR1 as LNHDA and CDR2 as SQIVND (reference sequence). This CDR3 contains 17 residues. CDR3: CASTAGWEGTYNSPLHF. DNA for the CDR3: TGTGCCAGCACCGCGGGTTGGGAAGGGACCTATAATTCACCCCTCCACTTT.

As DNA, the CDR3 is TGTGCCAGCAGCCCCGCCGGGGTCAGAAGCACAGATACGCAGTATTTT. This sequence encodes CASSPAGVRSTDTQYF. The chain couples TRBV7-2 to TRBJ2-3, with TRBD2 as a possible D gene (5 bases). This CDR3 contains 16 residues. CDR1 is SGHTA, CDR2 FQGNSA, per germline. The V gene lost 5 bases and the J gene lost 0 bases, with 15 bases spanning the gap.

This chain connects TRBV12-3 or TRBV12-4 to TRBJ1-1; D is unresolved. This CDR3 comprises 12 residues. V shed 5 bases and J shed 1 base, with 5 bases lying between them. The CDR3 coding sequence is TGTGCCAGCAGTCGAGGGAACACTGAAGCTTTCTTT. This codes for CASSRGNTEAFF.

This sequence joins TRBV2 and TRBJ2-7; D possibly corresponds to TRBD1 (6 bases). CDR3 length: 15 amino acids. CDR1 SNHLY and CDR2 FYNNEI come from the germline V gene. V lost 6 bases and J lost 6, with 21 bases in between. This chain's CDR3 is CASSRDIGSGREQYF. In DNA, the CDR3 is TGTGCCAGCAGCAGGGACATAGGCTCGGGACGCGAGCAGTACTTC.

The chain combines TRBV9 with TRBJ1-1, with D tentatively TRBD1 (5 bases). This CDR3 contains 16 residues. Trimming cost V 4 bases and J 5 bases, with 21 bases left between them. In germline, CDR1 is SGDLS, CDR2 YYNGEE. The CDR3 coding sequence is TGTGCCAGCAGCACACCCAGGAGGGGATTGAGGACTGAAGCTTTCTTT. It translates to CASSTPRRGLRTEAFF.

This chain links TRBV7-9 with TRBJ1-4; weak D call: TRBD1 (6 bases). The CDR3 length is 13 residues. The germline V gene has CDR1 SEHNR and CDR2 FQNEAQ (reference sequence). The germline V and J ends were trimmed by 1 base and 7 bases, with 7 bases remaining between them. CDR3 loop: CASSLGGLEKLFF. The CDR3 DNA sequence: TGTGCCAGCAGCTTAGGGGGGCTTGAAAAACTGTTTTTT.

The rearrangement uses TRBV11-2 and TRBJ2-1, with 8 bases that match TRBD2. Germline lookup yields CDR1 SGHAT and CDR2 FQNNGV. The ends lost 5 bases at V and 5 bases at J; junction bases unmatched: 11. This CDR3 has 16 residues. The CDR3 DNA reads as TGTGCCAGCAGCCGGCTCAGCGGGAGATCGAACAATGAGCAGTTCTTC. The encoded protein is CASSRLSGRSNNEQFF.

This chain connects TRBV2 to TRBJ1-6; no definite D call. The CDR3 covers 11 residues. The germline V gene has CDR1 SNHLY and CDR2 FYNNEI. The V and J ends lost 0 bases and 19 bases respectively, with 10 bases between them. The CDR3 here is CASSEARKWHF. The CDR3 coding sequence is TGTGCCAGCAGTGAAGCGCGGAAGTGGCACTTT.

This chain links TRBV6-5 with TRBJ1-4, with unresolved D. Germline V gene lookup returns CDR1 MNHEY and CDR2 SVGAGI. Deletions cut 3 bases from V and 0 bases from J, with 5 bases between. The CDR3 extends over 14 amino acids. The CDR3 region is CASSYSATNEKLFF. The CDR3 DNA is TGTGCCAGCAGTTATTCGGCAACTAATGAAAAACTGTTTTTT.

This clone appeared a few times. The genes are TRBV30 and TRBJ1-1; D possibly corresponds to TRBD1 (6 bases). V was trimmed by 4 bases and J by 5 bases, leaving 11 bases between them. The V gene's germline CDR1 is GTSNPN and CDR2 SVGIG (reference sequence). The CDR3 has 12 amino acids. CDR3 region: CAWTGVRTEAFF. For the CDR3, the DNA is TGTGCCTGGACAGGGGTTAGGACTGAAGCTTTCTTT.

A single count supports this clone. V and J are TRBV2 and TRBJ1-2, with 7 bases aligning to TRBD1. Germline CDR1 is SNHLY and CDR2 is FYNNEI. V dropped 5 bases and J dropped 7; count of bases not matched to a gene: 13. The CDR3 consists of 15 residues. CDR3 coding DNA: TGTGCCAGCAGTTTGTTAGGACAGGAAGTTTCTGGCTACACCTTC. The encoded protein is CASSLLGQEVSGYTF.

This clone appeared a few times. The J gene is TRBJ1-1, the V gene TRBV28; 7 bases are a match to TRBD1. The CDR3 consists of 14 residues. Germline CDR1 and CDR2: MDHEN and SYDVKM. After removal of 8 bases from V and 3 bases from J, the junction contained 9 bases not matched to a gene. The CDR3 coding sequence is TGTGCCAGCCGGACAGGAGGCTATGACACTGAAGCTTTCTTT. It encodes CASRTGGYDTEAFF.

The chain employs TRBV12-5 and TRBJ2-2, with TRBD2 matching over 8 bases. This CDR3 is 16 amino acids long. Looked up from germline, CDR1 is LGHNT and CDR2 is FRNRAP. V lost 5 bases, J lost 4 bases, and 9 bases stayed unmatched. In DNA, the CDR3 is TGTGCTAGTGGTCCCTGGACTAGCCTTAGCACCGGGGAGCTGTTTTTT. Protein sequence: CASGPWTSLSTGELFF.

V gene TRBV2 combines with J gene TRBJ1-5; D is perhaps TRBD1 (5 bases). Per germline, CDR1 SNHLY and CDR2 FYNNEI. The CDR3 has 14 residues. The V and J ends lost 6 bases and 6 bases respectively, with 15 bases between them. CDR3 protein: CASSAGTSGQPQHF. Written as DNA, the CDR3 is TGTGCCAGCAGCGCGGGGACTTCTGGTCAGCCCCAGCATTTT.

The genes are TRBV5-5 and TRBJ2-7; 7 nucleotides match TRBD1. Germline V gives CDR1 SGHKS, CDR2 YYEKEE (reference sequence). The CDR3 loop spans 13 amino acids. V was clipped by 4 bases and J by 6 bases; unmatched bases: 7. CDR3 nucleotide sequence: TGTGCCAGCAGCCTGACAGGGATTGCCGAGCAGTACTTC. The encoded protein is CASSLTGIAEQYF.

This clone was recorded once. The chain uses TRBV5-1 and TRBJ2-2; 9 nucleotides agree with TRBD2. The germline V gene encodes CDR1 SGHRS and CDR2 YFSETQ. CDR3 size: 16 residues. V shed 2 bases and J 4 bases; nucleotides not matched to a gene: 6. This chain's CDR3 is CASSLMWTSVTGELFF. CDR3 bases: TGCGCCAGCAGCTTAATGTGGACTAGCGTCACCGGGGAGCTGTTTTTT.

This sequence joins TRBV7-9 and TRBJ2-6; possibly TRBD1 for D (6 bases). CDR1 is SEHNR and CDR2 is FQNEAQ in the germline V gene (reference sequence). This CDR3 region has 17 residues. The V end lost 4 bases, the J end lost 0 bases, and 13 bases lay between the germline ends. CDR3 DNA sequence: TGTGCCAGCAGCTACCCGAGGGGGTTCTCTGGGGCCAACGTCCTGACTTTC. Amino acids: CASSYPRGFSGANVLTF.

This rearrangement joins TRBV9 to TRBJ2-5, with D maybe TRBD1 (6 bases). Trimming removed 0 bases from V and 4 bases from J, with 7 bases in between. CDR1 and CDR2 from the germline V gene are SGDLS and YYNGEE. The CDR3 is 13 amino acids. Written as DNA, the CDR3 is TGTGCCAGCAGCGTAGGAGGGGGAGAGACCCAGTACTTC. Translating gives CASSVGGGETQYF. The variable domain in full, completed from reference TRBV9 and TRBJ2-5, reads DSGVTQTPKHLITATGQRVTLRCSPRSGDLSVYWYQQSLDQGLQFLIQYYNGEERAKGNILERFSAQQFPDLHSELNLSSLELGDSALYFCASSVGGGETQYFGPGTRLLVL.

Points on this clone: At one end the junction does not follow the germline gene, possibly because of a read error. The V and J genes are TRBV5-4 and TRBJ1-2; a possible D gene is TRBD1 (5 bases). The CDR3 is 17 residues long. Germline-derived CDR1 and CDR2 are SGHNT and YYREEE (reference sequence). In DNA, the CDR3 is TGTGCCAGCAGCCGAGGACGGACCGGCTCGGTATCACAGGCCTTCAGCTTC. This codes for CASSRGRTGSVSQAFSF.

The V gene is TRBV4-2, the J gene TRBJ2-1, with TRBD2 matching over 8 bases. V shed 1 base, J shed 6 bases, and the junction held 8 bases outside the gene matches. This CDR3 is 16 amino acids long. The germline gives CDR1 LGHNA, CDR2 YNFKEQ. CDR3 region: CASSQVSAGATNEQFF. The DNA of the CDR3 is TGTGCCAGCAGCCAAGTTTCAGCGGGAGCTACCAATGAGCAGTTCTTC.